Below, one T cell receptor beta chain is given with its context. This sample is part of a study of blood T cell repertoires in COVID-19. About the research overall: Specimens from acute and convalescent COVID-19 originated in the United States, Italy and Spain. PBMCs, B-cell-depleted T cells, or T cells provided the cDNA or gDNA that made up the material.

Authors' analysis steps: Amplification of reference gene primers provided the estimated nucleated cell counts. This table comes from immunoSEQ multiplex PCR, and its TCRdb copy is limited to in-frame clones, with some not included. The V and J calls and clone size were taken over from that table, and D and trimming were inferred from the DNA. The profile covers 80,000 or so clones, with about 86% appearing a single time and approximately 40% taken by the ten largest. CDR3 length equals 15 residues. Germline V CDR1 and CDR2: MNHEY, SMNVEV (reference sequence). V shed 7 bases and J 4 bases; nucleotides not matched to a gene: 8.

The V call is TRBV27, the J call TRBJ2-1; the match to TRBD2 covers 9 bases. Source material: peripheral blood. The clonotype comes from a man aged 80 or over with acute or convalescent COVID-19. The CDR3 protein is CASTRGLAGYNEQFF. The CDR3 bases are TGTGCCAGCACTCGGGGGCTAGCGGGGTACAATGAGCAGTTCTTC.